Each of the 25 T cell receptor beta chains below was sequenced from the same sample in a study of blood T cell repertoires in COVID-19. Libraries were prepared by immunoSEQ multiplex PCR; TCRdb keeps only in-frame clonotypes and omits some of them. The sample carries approximately 170,000 clones, approximately 86% recorded once. What was sequenced was peripheral blood. The source of these receptors is an older man with acute or convalescent COVID-19.

The chain uses TRBV28 and TRBJ1-3; D possibly corresponds to TRBD1 (5 bases). The CDR3 runs to 12 residues. Trimming removed 7 bases at V and 8 bases at J, with 12 bases between. Germline V lookup: CDR1 MDHEN, CDR2 SYDVKM. In nucleotides, the CDR3 is TGTGCCAGCACCTCCCAAGGGGACACCATATATTTT. Residues: CASTSQGDTIYF.

The chain is built from TRBV5-1 and TRBJ2-1, with a weak D call TRBD2 (6 bases). CDR1 is SGHRS and CDR2 is YFSETQ in the germline V gene. The CDR3 runs 16 residues. Trimming cost V 4 bases and J 7 bases, with 21 bases left between them. The CDR3 DNA reads as TGCGCCAGCAGCGCGAGGGACTTTGGCCCCCTAAATGAGCAGTTCTTC. Residues: CASSARDFGPLNEQFF.

The V gene is TRBV28, the J gene TRBJ2-7, with D tentatively TRBD1 (6 bases). V lost 6 bases, J lost 5 bases, and 20 bases lay in between. The germline gives CDR1 MDHEN, CDR2 SYDVKM. The CDR3 contains 15 residues. This chain's CDR3 is CASSAGAQGIDEQYF. The CDR3 bases are TGTGCCAGCAGCGCCGGTGCCCAGGGGATCGACGAGCAGTACTTC.

The chain carries TRBV5-1 and TRBJ2-7; D ambiguous. Looked up from germline, CDR1 is SGHRS and CDR2 is YFSETQ. The CDR3 length is 13 residues. Trimming removed 1 base at V and 1 base at J, with 6 bases between. Here the CDR3 DNA reads TGCGCCAGCAGCTTGCGCAGGTCCTACGAGCAGTACTTC. This encodes CASSLRRSYEQYF.

This chain connects TRBV5-6 to TRBJ1-2; 8 bases match TRBD1. The CDR3 extends over 15 amino acids. With 3 bases clipped from V and 7 bases from J, the junction kept 11 bases outside the gene matches. Germline loops: CDR1 SGHDT, CDR2 YYEEEE. The CDR3 spells CASSSAGQEFGGYTF. The CDR3 DNA reads as TGTGCCAGCAGCTCTGCGGGACAGGAGTTTGGTGGCTACACCTTC.

The chain uses TRBV14 and TRBJ2-1, with 8 bases that match TRBD1. The germline CDR1 and CDR2 sequences are SGHDN and FVKESK. The CDR3 runs 14 residues. Trimming took 3 bases from V and 11 from J; bases not matched to a gene: 9. The CDR3 region is CASSQIQGVGKQFF. CDR3 sequence (DNA): TGTGCCAGCAGCCAGATACAGGGGGTTGGAAAGCAGTTCTTC.

This chain links TRBV29-1 with TRBJ1-2; no clear D gene. The length of the CDR3 is 12 residues. V shed 4 bases and J shed 1 base, with 7 bases lying between them. Germline loops: CDR1 SQVTM, CDR2 ANQGSEA. CDR3 protein: CSVVHINYGYTF. CDR3 sequence (DNA): TGCAGCGTTGTTCACATTAACTATGGCTACACCTTC. The entire variable domain, with the rest obtained from reference TRBV29-1 and TRBJ1-2, is as follows: SAVISQKPSRDICQRGTSLTIQCQVDSQVTMMFWYRQQPGQSLTLIATANQGSEATYESGFVIDKFPISRPNLTFSTLTVSNMSPEDSSIYLCSVVHINYGYTFGSGTRLTVV.

V gene TRBV28 combines with J gene TRBJ1-1; TRBD1 might be the D (6 bases). V lost 7 bases, J lost 2 bases, and 14 bases lay in between. Per the germline V gene, CDR1 is MDHEN and CDR2 is SYDVKM. The CDR3 runs 14 residues. CDR3: CASTVGTPNTEAFF. The CDR3 DNA reads as TGTGCCAGCACGGTAGGGACACCTAACACTGAAGCTTTCTTT. Full variable domain (remainder filled in from reference TRBV28 and TRBJ1-1): DVKVTQSSRYLVKRTGEKVFLECVQDMDHENMFWYRQDPGLGLRLIYFSYDVKMKEKGDIPEGYSVSREKKERFSLILESASTNQTSMYLCASTVGTPNTEAFFGQGTRLTVV.

The chain uses TRBV28 and TRBJ2-2, with unresolved D. V was trimmed by 2 bases and J by 7 bases, leaving 2 bases between them. The CDR3 runs 11 residues. CDR1 and CDR2 (germline): MDHEN, SYDVKM. For the CDR3, the DNA is TGTGCCAGCAGTTTACTCGGGGAGCTGTTTTTT. Protein: CASSLLGELFF. The entire variable domain, with the rest obtained from reference TRBV28 and TRBJ2-2, is as follows: DVKVTQSSRYLVKRTGEKVFLECVQDMDHENMFWYRQDPGLGLRLIYFSYDVKMKEKGDIPEGYSVSREKKERFSLILESASTNQTSMYLCASSLLGELFFGEGSRLTVL.

This sequence joins TRBV5-1 and TRBJ2-3, with 7 bases fitting TRBD1. V was clipped by 6 bases and J by 2 bases; unmatched bases: 9. Germline CDR1 SGHRS, CDR2 YFSETQ. The CDR3 extends over 15 amino acids. The CDR3 region is CASKPTGVSTDTQYF. Here the CDR3 DNA reads TGCGCCAGCAAGCCCACAGGGGTCTCCACAGATACGCAGTATTTT.

The chain combines TRBV19 with TRBJ1-3; 9 bases align to TRBD1. With 3 bases clipped from V and 0 bases from J, the junction kept 3 bases outside the gene matches. Germline CDR1 LNHDA, CDR2 SQIVND (reference sequence). This CDR3 has 16 residues. This CDR3 reads CASSMQGQGSGNTIYF. Written as DNA, the CDR3 is TGTGCCAGTAGTATGCAGGGACAGGGCTCTGGAAACACCATATATTTT.

The chain carries TRBV19 and TRBJ1-1; D not resolved. There are 15 residues in the CDR3. The germline V gene has CDR1 LNHDA and CDR2 SQIVND (reference sequence). V gave up 3 bases and J gave up 5 bases, with 16 bases separating them. Written as DNA, the CDR3 is TGTGCCAGTAGTATGTTTCCGGGTGTATGGACTGAAGCTTTCTTT. Translation: CASSMFPGVWTEAFF.

This clone showed up just once. J is TRBJ1-6 and V is TRBV5-4, with TRBD1 matching 9 bases. CDR1 and CDR2 (germline): SGHNT, YYREEE (reference sequence). Unmatched junction bases numbered 14, after V lost 5 bases and J lost 14 bases. This CDR3 is built from 15 residues. CDR3 in amino acids: CASSPPGQGGIALHF. CDR3 nucleotide sequence: TGTGCCAGCAGTCCTCCGGGACAGGGTGGTATAGCCCTCCACTTT.

The chain is built from TRBV25-1 and TRBJ1-1; the D gene is possibly TRBD1 (6 bases). Per the germline V gene, CDR1 is MGHDK and CDR2 is SYGVNS. The V end lost 2 bases, the J end lost 1 base, and 8 bases lay between the germline ends. The CDR3 totals 14 residues. CDR3 coding DNA: TGTGCCAGCAGTGAAGGGGGCCGGAACACTGAAGCTTTCTTT. Amino acid sequence: CASSEGGRNTEAFF.

This sequence joins TRBV28 and TRBJ1-3; D is undetermined. CDR3 length: 12 residues. From germline, CDR1 is MDHEN and CDR2 SYDVKM. Trimming removed 8 bases at V and 2 bases at J, with 7 bases between. The CDR3 reads CASGRAGNTIYF. DNA for the CDR3: TGTGCCAGCGGGAGGGCTGGAAACACCATATATTTT.

The J gene is TRBJ2-6, the V gene TRBV7-9, with D unresolved. V lost 1 base and J 0 bases, leaving 4 bases between the germline ends. Germline loops: CDR1 SEHNR, CDR2 FQNEAQ (reference sequence). The CDR3 is 15 residues long. The CDR3 DNA follows: TGTGCCAGCAGCTTAGACAGCTCTGGGGCCAACGTCCTGACTTTC. Translation: CASSLDSSGANVLTF.

This chain uses TRBV7-6 with TRBJ1-4, with TRBD1 matching 7 bases. The CDR3 has 15 amino acids. Germline V gene lookup returns CDR1 SGHVS and CDR2 FNYEAQ. The V gene end was trimmed by 5 bases and the J gene end by 6 bases; junction bases not matched to a gene: 9. CDR3 bases: TGTGCCAGCAGCCGGGCCGGGACAGAAGATGAAAAACTGTTTTTT. Its translation is CASSRAGTEDEKLFF. The full variable domain, in which reference TRBV7-6 and TRBJ1-4 provide the parts outside the CDR3, is GAGVSQSPRYKVTKRGQDVALRCDPISGHVSLYWYRQALGQGPEFLTYFNYEAQQDKSGLPNDRFSAERPEGSISTLTIQRTEQRDSAMYRCASSRAGTEDEKLFFGSGTQLSVL.

The CDR3 region is CASSQDLEQPYGYTF. CDR3 DNA sequence: TGTGCCAGCAGCCAAGATTTGGAACAGCCCTATGGCTACACCTTC. The rearrangement links TRBV3-1 (or the pseudogene TRBV3-2) to TRBJ1-2; D remains unclear. The CDR3 has 15 residues. Germline V gene lookup returns CDR1 LGHDT and CDR2 YNNKEL (reference sequence). The V end was cut by 0 bases, the J end by 4 bases, with 12 bases between.

In its sample, this clone was seen a few times. The chain couples TRBV28 to TRBJ2-1, with 16 bases lining up with TRBD2. Unmatched junction bases numbered 3, after V lost 6 bases and J lost 7 bases. CDR1 and CDR2 (germline): MDHEN, SYDVKM. The CDR3 is 15 residues long. The CDR3 is CASRPGLAGGNEQFF. CDR3 nucleotide sequence: TGTGCCAGCAGACCGGGACTAGCGGGAGGGAATGAGCAGTTCTTC.

V and J are TRBV6-6 and TRBJ1-6, with 7 bases matching TRBD1. The germline gives CDR1 MNHNY, CDR2 SVGAGI (reference sequence). With 5 bases clipped from V and 2 bases from J, the junction kept 15 bases outside the gene matches. The CDR3 has 19 residues. This CDR3 reads CASSPEGEGQWTYNSPLHF. In DNA form, the CDR3 reads TGTGCCAGCAGTCCAGAGGGCGAGGGACAGTGGACCTATAATTCACCCCTCCACTTT.

This sequence joins TRBV10-2 and TRBJ1-3, with D perhaps TRBD1 (5 bases). Germline V gene lookup returns CDR1 WSHSY and CDR2 SAAADI. This CDR3 is 15 amino acids long. The ends were cut back, 0 bases at V and 3 bases at J, with 9 bases in the middle. The CDR3 protein is CASSESWGLGNTIYF. The CDR3 DNA reads TGCGCCAGCAGTGAGTCGTGGGGCCTTGGAAACACCATATATTTT.

V usage is TRBV2 and J usage is TRBJ2-5; 11 bases agree with TRBD2. This CDR3 has 17 residues. Germline CDR1 and CDR2: SNHLY and FYNNEI. With 2 bases clipped from V and 5 bases from J, the junction kept 10 bases outside the gene matches. CDR3 sequence (DNA): TGTGCCAGCAGTGAATATTCTAGCGGGGGGCGTATTGAGACCCAGTACTTC. Its translation: CASSEYSSGGRIETQYF.

J is TRBJ2-1 and V is TRBV11-3, with TRBD2 matching 12 bases. CDR3 size: 16 residues. The V gene end was trimmed by 5 bases and the J gene end by 3 bases; junction bases not matched to a gene: 5. The germline CDR1 and CDR2 sequences are SGHNT and YENEEA. This chain's CDR3 is CASSRLLAGGYNEQFF. DNA for the CDR3: TGTGCCAGCAGCCGATTACTAGCGGGAGGCTACAATGAGCAGTTCTTC.

As regards this clone: Sequence at one end of the junction differs from germline and may be a read error. The rearrangement joins TRBV27 to TRBJ1-1; no clear D gene. Germline-derived CDR1 and CDR2 are MNHEY and SMNVEV (reference sequence). This CDR3 spans 9 amino acids. DNA for the CDR3: TGCGCCCCCTCGGGGGAAGCTTTCTTT. This encodes CAPSGEAFF.

V usage is TRBV4-1 and J usage is TRBJ1-5; tentative D call: TRBD1 (6 bases). Trimming removed 6 bases at V and 6 bases at J, with 21 bases between. This CDR3 has 16 residues. From germline, CDR1 is MGHRA and CDR2 YSYEKL. The CDR3 protein is CASSGRETGGGQPQHF. The CDR3 bases are TGCGCCAGCAGTGGCAGGGAGACAGGTGGGGGTCAGCCCCAGCATTTT.